This T cell receptor beta chain was sequenced for a study of blood T cell repertoires in COVID-19. Across the whole study: T cells, B-cell-depleted T cells, or PBMCs provided the cDNA or gDNA that served as material.

CDR1 ENHRY and CDR2 SYGVKD come from the germline V gene. The CDR3 runs to 13 residues. V was cut by 3 bases and J by 8 bases, with 10 bases left in between. Original processing methods: Reference gene primer amplification gave nucleated cell count estimates. The repertoire was sequenced with immunoSEQ multiplex PCR; TCRdb's copy has only in-frame clones and lacks some. That table gives V, J and clone size, and the DNA gave D and trimming. The data show 200,000 or so clones, roughly 82% seen once. Sample: peripheral blood. This clonotype was sampled from a woman in her twenties or thirties with acute or convalescent COVID-19. This chain connects TRBV10-3 to TRBJ1-4; unclear D gene. The CDR3 protein is CAISDSLEEKLFF. DNA of the CDR3: TGTGCCATCAGTGACTCGCTAGAAGAAAAACTGTTTTTT.